This T cell receptor (beta chain) was profiled in a study of blood T cell repertoires in COVID-19 (TCRdb year 2020). As for the study more broadly: Samples covering the acute and convalescent phases of COVID-19 were provided by collaborators in the United States, Italy and Spain. The samples were drawn from two sources: the first 160 participants of the ongoing ImmuneRACE study, and 1,000 to 1,500 subjects contributed by 6 global collaborators. The dataset comprised deeply sampled blood TCRbeta repertoires from subjects exposed to, actively infected with, or recovered from COVID-19. Where HLA class I and class II types were available, the types were taken from metadata supplied by the sample provider, not from assay-based typing. The material from the prospective study consisted of cDNA or gDNA derived from T cells, B-cell-depleted T cells, or PBMCs. The sample metadata nearly always contained a de-identified subject ID, COVID-19 status, age in years and sex. The repertoires were released in a freely available public database meant as a resource for research on the immune response to SARS-CoV-2. Findings and caveats that apply to the study as a whole: How much clinical and demographic metadata was included differed by source and by participant, and the metadata was provided uncurated.

TCRbeta CDR3 regions were amplified from genomic DNA using the immunoSEQ Assay, a bias-controlled multiplex PCR. In the source study's methods: Within the assay, amplification of reference gene primers was used to estimate how many nucleated cells each sample contained. To quantify the absolute abundance of each unique TCRbeta CDR3 rearrangement, sequence reads were collapsed and filtered. For each sample, productive Simpson clonality was calculated by taking the square root of Simpson's diversity index across productive rearrangements. This immuneACCESS table, as held by TCRdb, lists in-frame sequences with V and J called but not all clones. Of the missing ones, under half trace to an unresolved V gene in checked studies; the others have no known cause. The D gene and trimming were derived from the DNA, and the V and J assignments and clone size from that table. The sample table holds fewer than 350,000 clones, of which approximately 90% were seen once. Roughly 2.1% of the sample is held by the ten biggest clonotypes.

About this clone itself: What this receptor recognizes is not known. There are no base qualities to consult, and no much larger clone falls within one base.

Germline trimming amounts to 5 bases on V and 3 bases on J, with 5 as the count of junction bases outside the gene matches. Including cysteine and phenylalanine, the CDR3 has 14 amino acids. Here the CDR3 DNA is all that survives: 42 bases in frame from base 1. The germline V gene encodes CDR1 SNHLY and CDR2 FYNNEI. Participants in the prospective study were aged 18 to 89 years, lived in under 30 United States geographic areas, and enrolled through a virtual design. Cohort assignment in the prospective study relied on participant-reported clinical history from a screening survey and a study questionnaire. Mobile phlebotomists in the prospective study collected whole blood, serum and a nasopharyngeal or oropharyngeal swab from every participant. Additional blood draws and questionnaires over an approximately two-month period could optionally be provided by prospective study participants. Prospective study blood samples were shipped either frozen or at room temperature before DNA extraction.

Recombination connected TRBV2 to TRBJ2-3, with 7 central nucleotides matching TRBD1. The sample comprised PBMCs or T cells enriched from blood (not recorded which). The clonotype comes from a woman aged 35 to 49 with acute COVID-19. Read as DNA, the sequence is TGTGCCAGCAGTATCGAGGGGGCGACAGATACGCAGTATTTT. Its protein is CASSIEGATDTQYF.